This T cell receptor (beta chain) stems from a study of vaccination and CD4 T cells after COVID-19. Whole-study context: Overlapping spike pools from SARS-CoV-2 and HCoV-NL63, HCoV-OC43 and HCoV-229E served as culture stimuli. Control cultures were given a CEFX pool, an HIV-1 Nef pool, or no peptide.

Sequencing of cultured CD4+ T cell DNA used the Oncomine TCR Beta short-read assay. Using the QIAamp micro DNA kit, genomic DNA was extracted from the CD4+ T cells that had been cultured. Via MiXCR, TCRdb re-called the PCR reads, giving one row per CDR3 protein. The sample holds some 19,000 distinct CDR3 sequences, 45% to 50% seen once. The treatment denotes: roughly 11-day PBMC culture with coronavirus spike peptide pools or control peptides (ViraFEST assay). T cells were expanded with peptide pools, and expanded clonotypes were identified by TCR sequencing. Trimming removed 3 bases at V and 4 bases at J, with 10 bases between. The CDR3 runs to 13 residues. Germline CDR1 WSHSY, CDR2 SAAADI. As to this clonotype: Antigen unknown.

The sample was CD4+ T cells from blood, cultured in vitro. This clonotype originated in a human donor who had recovered from COVID-19. This chain uses TRBV10-2 with TRBJ2-7, with no clear D. This CDR3 is CASSDSKGYEQYF. For the CDR3, the DNA is TGCGCCAGCAGTGACAGTAAGGGATACGAGCAGTACTTC.